The clone carrying this TCR beta chain was seen at least ten times. A single record per CDR3 protein comes from TCRdb applying MiXCR to the 5' RACE reads. The table lists some 120,000 distinct CDR3 sequences, roughly 15% of them singletons, with around 13% in the top ten. V was pared by 4 bases and J by 2 bases, with 5 bases of the junction left unmatched. The germline V gene encodes CDR1 SNHLY and CDR2 FYNNEI. The CDR3 is 16 residues long. These data belong to a study of T-cell memory formation after mild COVID-19. The sequencing input was PBMCs or a T cell subset sorted from them (not recorded which). The V call is TRBV2, the J call TRBJ2-1; 10 bases match TRBD2. This clonotype originated in an adult woman who had mild COVID-19 (a few samples of this study predate the infection). Cell type and time point are not known. Here the CDR3 reads CASSGVAGGAYNEQFF. CDR3 sequence (DNA): TGTGCCAGCAGTGGGGTAGCGGGGGGCGCCTACAATGAGCAGTTCTTC.